The rows below give T cell receptor beta chains drawn from one sample of a study of metastatic and nonmetastatic thyroid tumors. MiXCR re-clonotyped the PCR reads for TCRdb. Of 65,000 to 70,000 clones detected, around 14% appear once; the ten largest clones hold over 6%. The source material was blood. These receptors came from a male donor with papillary thyroid cancer or a benign thyroid nodule (not recorded which). Some clones in this sample may be carry-over from other donors' samples. Each CDR3 is given with its conserved first and last residue. Fields, in order: J gene, clone size, CDR3 length, D gene, V gene, CDR3 protein, CDR3 DNA. D genes are given only for firm matches. The size entry is marked missing in some rows and otherwise reads once, few, many or a size class.

j_gene: TRBJ2-1
abundance: many
len: 15
d_gene: -
v_gene: TRBV11-3
CDR3aa: CASSRNAGLYNEQFF
CDR3nt: TGTGCCAGCAGCCGAAACGCAGGACTATACAATGAGCAGTTCTTC

j_gene: TRBJ2-3
abundance: -
len: 17
d_gene: -
v_gene: TRBV9
CDR3aa: CASATVTGALSTDTQYF
CDR3nt: TGTGCCAGCGCCACTGTGACGGGAGCCTTAAGCACAGATACGCAGTATTTT

j_gene: TRBJ2-3
abundance: many
len: 14
d_gene: -
v_gene: TRBV7-2
CDR3aa: CASSLARGTDTQYF
CDR3nt: TGTGCCAGCAGCTTAGCGCGGGGCACAGATACGCAGTATTTT

j_gene: TRBJ2-1
abundance: many
len: 14
d_gene: TRBD2
v_gene: TRBV11-1
CDR3aa: CASSLSREENEQFF
CDR3nt: TGTGCCAGCAGCTTATCGCGGGAGGAGAATGAGCAGTTCTTC

j_gene: TRBJ2-1
abundance: many
len: 15
d_gene: TRBD2
v_gene: TRBV7-3
CDR3aa: CASSPELAGINEQFF
CDR3nt: TGTGCCAGCAGCCCCGAGCTAGCGGGTATTAATGAGCAGTTCTTC

j_gene: TRBJ2-3
abundance: -
len: 18
d_gene: TRBD2
v_gene: TRBV7-6
CDR3aa: CASILLAGGPYSPDTQYF
CDR3nt: TGTGCCAGCATCCTTCTAGCGGGAGGCCCTTATAGCCCAGATACGCAGTATTTT

j_gene: TRBJ2-7
abundance: few
len: 16
d_gene: -
v_gene: TRBV10-1
CDR3aa: CASPGVWHPPHYEQYF
CDR3nt: TGCGCCAGTCCCGGTGTCTGGCACCCACCCCACTACGAGCAGTACTTC

j_gene: TRBJ2-3
abundance: many
len: 15
d_gene: TRBD2
v_gene: TRBV3-1
CDR3aa: CASSQVSGSTDTQYF
CDR3nt: TGTGCCAGCAGCCAAGTTAGCGGGAGCACAGATACGCAGTATTTT

j_gene: TRBJ2-7
abundance: many
len: 14
d_gene: TRBD1
v_gene: TRBV20-1
CDR3aa: CSAPHPGQGTEQYF
CDR3nt: TGCAGTGCTCCTCACCCGGGACAGGGAACCGAGCAGTACTTC

j_gene: TRBJ1-5
abundance: many
len: 15
d_gene: -
v_gene: TRBV28
CDR3aa: CASSRDFLGNQPQHF
CDR3nt: TGTGCCAGCAGTAGGGACTTCCTAGGGAATCAGCCCCAGCATTTT

j_gene: TRBJ2-1
abundance: few
len: 15
d_gene: TRBD2
v_gene: TRBV2
CDR3aa: CASNPASGGYNEQFF
CDR3nt: TGTGCCAGCAACCCTGCTAGCGGGGGGTACAATGAGCAGTTCTTC

j_gene: TRBJ1-2
abundance: many
len: 17
d_gene: -
v_gene: TRBV9
CDR3aa: CASSLRGGNSGSYGYTF
CDR3nt: TGTGCCAGCAGCCTAAGGGGAGGGAACAGCGGGTCCTATGGCTACACCTTC

j_gene: TRBJ1-3
abundance: -
len: 14
d_gene: -
v_gene: TRBV7-2
CDR3aa: CASRTGITGNTIYF
CDR3nt: TGTGCCAGCAGAACAGGGATAACCGGAAACACCATATATTTT

j_gene: TRBJ2-6
abundance: -
len: 15
d_gene: -
v_gene: TRBV5-1
CDR3aa: CASSLLSSGANVLTF
CDR3nt: TGCGCCAGCAGCTTGTTGTCATCTGGGGCCAACGTCCTTACTTTC

j_gene: TRBJ2-1
abundance: -
len: 17
d_gene: TRBD1
v_gene: TRBV3-1
CDR3aa: CASSQVTGGFSYNEQFF
CDR3nt: TGTGCCAGCAGCCAAGTGACAGGGGGCTTCTCCTACAATGAGCAGTTCTTC

j_gene: TRBJ2-1
abundance: -
len: 15
d_gene: -
v_gene: TRBV7-3
CDR3aa: CASSLHPVAYSEQFF
CDR3nt: TGTGCCAGCAGCTTACATCCGGTGGCCTACAGTGAGCAGTTCTTC

j_gene: TRBJ2-5
abundance: many
len: 13
d_gene: TRBD1
v_gene: TRBV7-8
CDR3aa: CASSSTGAETQYF
CDR3nt: TGTGCCAGCAGCTCAACAGGGGCGGAGACCCAGTACTTC

j_gene: TRBJ2-7
abundance: -
len: 16
d_gene: TRBD2
v_gene: TRBV5-1
CDR3aa: CAGSTGLAVHRGEQYF
CDR3nt: TGCGCCGGCAGCACGGGACTAGCGGTTCACCGGGGTGAGCAGTACTTC

j_gene: TRBJ2-1
abundance: once
len: 15
d_gene: TRBD2
v_gene: TRBV11-1
CDR3aa: CASSPTSGSYNEQFF
CDR3nt: TGTGCCAGCAGTCCTACTAGCGGGAGTTACAATGAGCAGTTCTTC

j_gene: TRBJ2-7
abundance: many
len: 14
d_gene: -
v_gene: TRBV27
CDR3aa: CASSRRENPYEQYF
CDR3nt: TGTGCCAGCAGTAGGCGGGAAAATCCCTACGAGCAGTACTTC